Below, 16 T cell receptor beta chains from the same sample are listed, as sequenced in a study of cytomegalovirus exposure and HLA in healthy donors. Clones were read by immunoSEQ multiplex PCR, and TCRdb kept only the in-frame ones, dropping some. The sample yields around 55,000 clones, about 93% seen once. The sequenced material came from PBMCs. These receptors were taken from a man aged 18 to 30 in good health and CMV-seronegative.

Of note for this clone: The sample carries other DNA sequences with the same CDR3. V gene TRBV6-1 combines with J gene TRBJ1-1; D is unresolved. Germline V gives CDR1 MNHNS, CDR2 SASEGT. There are 14 residues in the CDR3. V lost 8 bases, J lost 0 bases, and 13 bases lay in between. The CDR3 is CASCTDLLNTEAFF. The CDR3 DNA follows: TGTGCCAGCTGCACAGATCTGTTGAACACTGAAGCTTTCTTT.

V gene TRBV19 combines with J gene TRBJ2-5; D might be TRBD2 (6 bases). V was shortened by 6 bases and J by 5 bases, with 10 bases between the two germline ends. Germline V lookup: CDR1 LNHDA, CDR2 SQIVND (reference sequence). This CDR3 has 12 amino acids. This chain's CDR3 is CASRGDWETQYF. The CDR3 coding sequence is TGTGCCAGTAGGGGGGACTGGGAGACCCAGTACTTC.

There are a few counts of this clone. This chain joins TRBV28 and TRBJ2-3; 9 positions match TRBD2. V shed 3 bases and J 3 bases; nucleotides not matched to a gene: 4. This CDR3 region has 15 residues. CDR1 MDHEN and CDR2 SYDVKM come from the germline V gene. CDR3 region: CASSLAGGETDTQYF. Written as DNA, the CDR3 is TGTGCCAGCAGTTTGGCGGGAGGGGAAACAGATACGCAGTATTTT.

V is TRBV29-1 and J is TRBJ2-7, with 7 bases aligning to TRBD2. The CDR3 sequence is 13 residues long. Germline CDR1 is SQVTM and CDR2 is ANQGSEA. The J segment lost 4 bases and the V segment lost 6 bases, leaving 9 bases of the junction unmatched. The CDR3 spells CSVTGTITYEQYF. CDR3 nucleotide sequence: TGCAGCGTAACTGGGACTATAACATACGAGCAGTACTTC.

CDR3: CAAASGNTGELFF. DNA of the CDR3: TGTGCAGCCGCTAGCGGGAACACCGGGGAGCTGTTTTTT. The chain has TRBV28 and TRBJ2-2, with 7 bases fitting TRBD2. The CDR3 loop spans 13 amino acids. Looked up from germline, CDR1 is MDHEN and CDR2 is SYDVKM.

The rearrangement joins TRBV19 to TRBJ1-3; D gene ambiguous. This CDR3 has 14 amino acids. Between the trimmed V and J ends, which lost 5 bases and 0 bases, there was a span of 8 bases. From germline, CDR1 is LNHDA and CDR2 SQIVND (reference sequence). CDR3 amino acids: CASSSESSGNTIYF. CDR3 nucleotide sequence: TGTGCCAGTAGTTCCGAGAGCTCTGGAAACACCATATATTTT.

This clone is a singleton in its sample. The chain couples TRBV25-1 to TRBJ2-7; weak D call: TRBD2 (5 bases). The V gene lost 2 bases and the J gene lost 7 bases, with 24 bases spanning the gap. The CDR3 runs 17 residues. Germline lookup yields CDR1 MGHDK and CDR2 SYGVNS. CDR3 loop: CASSEPGKSRATREQYF. In DNA form, the CDR3 reads TGTGCCAGCAGTGAACCAGGAAAATCGAGGGCGACGAGGGAGCAGTACTTC.

The chain uses TRBV19 and TRBJ1-2; D possibly corresponds to TRBD1 (6 bases). Germline CDR1 and CDR2: LNHDA and SQIVND (reference sequence). The CDR3 covers 14 residues. V shed 5 bases and J shed 5 bases, with 15 bases lying between them. CDR3 loop: CASSVHRARYGYTF. The CDR3 region has the DNA TGTGCCAGTAGTGTCCACAGGGCCCGGTATGGCTACACCTTC.

The rearrangement links TRBV6-5 to TRBJ2-7, with 9 bases fitting TRBD1. Germline-derived CDR1 and CDR2 are MNHEY and SVGAGI. The CDR3 sequence is 15 residues long. The V and J ends lost 6 bases and 3 bases, in that order; junction bases with no gene match: 9. CDR3 sequence reads: CASSRDRGEFYEQYF. The DNA of the CDR3 is TGTGCCAGCAGCCGTGACAGGGGGGAATTCTACGAGCAGTACTTC.

The V call is TRBV19, the J call TRBJ1-5; 10 bases match TRBD1. The CDR3 has 16 amino acids. The V segment lost 9 bases and the J segment 5 bases; nucleotides outside the gene matches: 13. Germline CDR1 is LNHDA and CDR2 is SQIVND (reference sequence). The CDR3 reads CASSKHGTGVDQPQHF. CDR3 coding DNA: TGTGCCAGCTCTAAACACGGGACAGGGGTTGATCAGCCCCAGCATTTT.

This chain uses TRBV20-1 with TRBJ2-3, with D possibly TRBD2 on 5 matching bases. This CDR3 is 11 amino acids long. Germline V gene sequence: CDR1 DFQATT, CDR2 SNEGSKA (reference sequence). Trimming pared 4 bases from V and 4 bases from J, leaving 6 bases between. The CDR3 sequence is CSAKRADTQYF. The CDR3 region has the DNA TGCAGTGCTAAGAGGGCAGATACGCAGTATTTT.

CDR3 in amino acids: CASSPLPRGRTYEQYF. CDR3 bases: TGCGCCAGCAGCCCCCTACCCAGGGGTAGGACCTACGAGCAGTACTTC. This sequence joins TRBV5-1 and TRBJ2-7, with TRBD1 as a possible D gene (6 bases). CDR3 size: 16 residues. The germline V and J ends were trimmed by 4 bases and 2 bases, with 19 bases remaining between them. Germline CDR1 is SGHRS and CDR2 is YFSETQ.

The J gene is TRBJ1-3, the V gene TRBV29-1; weak D call: TRBD1 (6 bases). The V end was cut by 2 bases, the J end by 3 bases, with 17 bases between. The CDR3 is made up of 16 amino acids. From germline, CDR1 is SQVTM and CDR2 ANQGSEA. DNA of the CDR3: TGCAGCGTTGAAAAGGCAACAGGGATAGGTGGAAACACCATATATTTT. This encodes CSVEKATGIGGNTIYF.

This chain links TRBV5-1 with TRBJ2-1, with TRBD2 matching over 10 bases. Germline assignment: CDR1 SGHRS and CDR2 YFSETQ. Unmatched junction bases numbered 8, after V lost 4 bases and J lost 4 bases. The CDR3 consists of 16 residues. CDR3 amino acids: CASSLTWTSGYNEQFF. The DNA for the CDR3 is TGCGCCAGCAGCCTGACCTGGACTAGCGGATACAATGAGCAGTTCTTC.

The chain employs TRBV5-1 and TRBJ1-3; D is undetermined. CDR3 length equals 16 residues. Germline V gives CDR1 SGHRS, CDR2 YFSETQ. Trimming pared 2 bases from V and 0 bases from J, leaving 12 bases between. CDR3: CASSLSDTYSGNTIYF. The CDR3 DNA reads as TGCGCCAGCAGCTTATCCGACACATACTCTGGAAACACCATATATTTT.

The CDR3: CATSRGLAASYNEQFF. CDR3 nucleotides: TGTGCCACCAGCAGAGGTCTAGCGGCGTCCTACAATGAGCAGTTCTTC. The chain has TRBV15 and TRBJ2-1; 7 bases agree with TRBD2. CDR3 length equals 16 residues. Trimming took 1 base from V and 1 from J; bases not matched to a gene: 4. Germline CDR1 reads LNHNV; CDR2 reads YYDKDF (reference sequence).